This T cell receptor beta chain emerged from a study of blood T cell repertoires in COVID-19. In the original processing: Amplifying reference gene primers gave estimates of nucleated cell counts. Here immunoSEQ multiplex PCR was the method, and the copy in TCRdb shows in-frame clones only, minus some. D and trimming come from the DNA, and the V and J calls and clone size come from that table. This sample has approximately 180,000 clones, with more than 70% found just once. Enrollment of patients from Seattle took place during active infection, with longitudinal follow-up. Sequenced sample: peripheral blood. This receptor was taken from a person aged 70 to 85 with COVID-19, enrolled during active disease.

The CDR3 DNA follows: TGTGCCAGCAGCACAAGGGGGTCCTACGAGCAGTACTTC. Protein sequence: CASSTRGSYEQYF. V gene TRBV11-3 combines with J gene TRBJ2-7; a possible D gene is TRBD1 (6 bases). The CDR3 has 13 amino acids. Per the germline V gene, CDR1 is SGHNT and CDR2 is YENEEA. V lost 5 bases, J lost 1 base, and 9 bases lay in between. Supplemented by reference TRBV11-3 and TRBJ2-7, the full variable domain reads EAGVVQSPRYKIIEKKQPVAFWCNPISGHNTLYWYLQNLGQGPELLIRYENEEAVDDSQLPKDRFSAERLKGVDSTLKIQPAELGDSAVYLCASSTRGSYEQYFGPGTRLTVT.